The 26 T cell receptor beta chains in this list originate from one sample, sequenced in a study of T-cell reconstitution after alpha-beta-depleted transplantation in children. This sample's TCRbeta library carried unique molecular identifier barcodes. From the PCR reads, TCRdb called clonotypes with MiXCR, one entry per CDR3 protein. The table shows more than 300,000 distinct CDR3 sequences, with under 20% occurring only once. Material: PBMCs, mostly from graft donor cells, obtained 360 days after TCRalphabeta/CD19-depleted stem cell transplant. All receptors come from a male patient aged 2-15 years who had a stem cell transplant for acute lymphoblastic leukemia, so the T cells may come from the graft donor.

The rearrangement links TRBV9 to TRBJ2-3, with D possibly being TRBD2 (5 bases). The CDR3 contains 14 residues. V lost 2 bases, J lost 6 bases, and 13 bases lay in between. Germline CDR1 SGDLS, CDR2 YYNGEE. The CDR3 coding sequence is TGTGCCAGCAGCGTTTTCGGAGGAGATGATACGCAGTATTTT. Encoded protein: CASSVFGGDDTQYF.

This clonotype was found a few times. The chain employs TRBV20-1 and TRBJ2-3; D tentatively fits TRBD1 or TRBD2 (5 bases each). V lost 0 bases and J 9 bases, leaving 19 bases between the germline ends. The CDR3 runs 15 residues. CDR1 and CDR2 from the germline V gene are DFQATT and SNEGSKA (reference sequence). CDR3 coding DNA: TGCAGTGCTAGAGATCTTATGTGGGACGTGAAGACGCAGTATTTT. It is translated as CSARDLMWDVKTQYF.

This clonotype has a handful of counts. This chain uses TRBV28 with TRBJ2-7, with TRBD2 matching 12 bases. The CDR3 has 16 residues. Germline V gives CDR1 MDHEN, CDR2 SYDVKM. Trimming took 4 bases from V and 4 from J; bases not matched to a gene: 8. The CDR3 nucleotides read TGTGCCAGCAGTTCCTTACTTGGACTAGCGGGATACGAGCAGTACTTC. This encodes CASSSLLGLAGYEQYF. Using reference TRBV28 and TRBJ2-7 for the parts outside the CDR3, the full variable domain is DVKVTQSSRYLVKRTGEKVFLECVQDMDHENMFWYRQDPGLGLRLIYFSYDVKMKEKGDIPEGYSVSREKKERFSLILESASTNQTSMYLCASSSLLGLAGYEQYFGPGTRLTVT.

This clonotype was counted between two and nine times. The chain is built from TRBV28 and TRBJ2-3, with D possibly being TRBD1 or TRBD2 (5 bases each). V gave up 5 bases and J gave up 4 bases, with 16 bases separating them. The CDR3 contains 15 residues. Germline-derived CDR1 and CDR2 are MDHEN and SYDVKM. DNA of the CDR3: TGTGCCAGCAGTGATCCCTTCGGGACCGCAGATACGCAGTATTTT. This sequence encodes CASSDPFGTADTQYF.

In its sample, this clonotype was seen once. The CDR3 DNA is TGTGCCAGCAGTTCCCGGGACGGTCCAGATCAGCCCCAGCATTTT. Translated, it gives CASSSRDGPDQPQHF. J is TRBJ1-5 and V is TRBV3-1, with TRBD1 as a possible D gene (5 bases). With 6 bases removed from V and 5 bases from J, the gap between germline ends came to 17 bases. Looked up from germline, CDR1 is LGHDT and CDR2 is YNNKEL (reference sequence). CDR3 length: 15 residues.

This clonotype was seen a few times. This sequence joins TRBV28 and TRBJ1-1; D uncertain. Germline values: CDR1 MDHEN, CDR2 SYDVKM. V was shortened by 10 bases and J by 1 base, with 7 bases between the two germline ends. The length of the CDR3 is 11 residues. As DNA, the CDR3 is TGTGCCACCGGACGGAACACTGAAGCTTTCTTT. Protein sequence: CATGRNTEAFF.

For the CDR3, the DNA is TGCAGTGCTAGAGTCAGACAGGGGTGGAACAATGAGCAGTTCTTC. Translated, it gives CSARVRQGWNNEQFF. The chain uses TRBV20-1 and TRBJ2-1; the match to TRBD1 covers 8 bases. The CDR3 covers 15 residues. Germline V CDR1 and CDR2: DFQATT, SNEGSKA (reference sequence). With V trimmed by 1 base and J by 5 bases, 7 bases remained unmatched.

This clonotype was observed many times. The chain uses TRBV5-1 and TRBJ2-5; tentative D call: TRBD2 (5 bases). The V end lost 4 bases, the J end lost 5 bases, and 18 bases lay between the germline ends. Germline CDR1 SGHRS, CDR2 YFSETQ. The CDR3 consists of 15 residues. The CDR3 DNA follows: TGCGCCAGCAGCCCTGAGTGGACCGGGGAGGAGACCCAGTACTTC. Its protein is CASSPEWTGEETQYF.

In its sample, this clonotype was seen a few times. The V gene is TRBV12-3 or TRBV12-4, the J gene TRBJ2-4; weak D call: TRBD2 (6 bases). V lost 5 bases to trimming and J lost 1 base, with 9 bases between them. The CDR3 totals 14 residues. Here the CDR3 DNA reads TGTGCCAGCAGTCCAGGGACTGCCAAAAACATTCAGTACTTC. Amino acid sequence: CASSPGTAKNIQYF.

The chain couples TRBV18 to TRBJ2-3, with unresolved D. The length of the CDR3 is 16 residues. The germline V and J ends were trimmed by 3 bases and 0 bases, with 13 bases remaining between them. CDR1 and CDR2 from the germline V gene are KGHSH and LQKENI. The CDR3 is CASSPLLATSTDTQYF. CDR3 coding DNA: TGTGCCAGCTCACCCCTCCTTGCGACTAGCACAGATACGCAGTATTTT.

This clonotype was picked up a small number of times. The chain employs TRBV29-1 and TRBJ2-7; 8 bases match TRBD2. Trimming took 6 bases from V and 0 from J; bases not matched to a gene: 7. The CDR3 is 14 residues long. CDR1 is SQVTM and CDR2 is ANQGSEA in the germline V gene. DNA of the CDR3: TGCAGCGTCCTCCCGGGACTAGACTCCTACGAGCAGTACTTC. Protein: CSVLPGLDSYEQYF.

This clonotype has just a few counts. The chain links TRBV7-9 to TRBJ2-2, with 7 nucleotides matching TRBD1. J lost 6 bases, V lost 7 bases, and 17 bases had no gene match. The CDR3 sequence is 17 residues long. Germline values: CDR1 SEHNR, CDR2 FQNEAQ (reference sequence). CDR3 DNA sequence: TGTGCCAGCATCCAGACAGGGAATACCTTTATAGCCGGGGAGCTGTTTTTT. Translated: CASIQTGNTFIAGELFF.

The DNA for the CDR3 is TGCAGTGCTGGGAGACTAGCGATGCGCGAGCAGTACTTC. Translating gives CSAGRLAMREQYF. V is TRBV20-1 and J is TRBJ2-7; the match to TRBD2 covers 8 bases. The J segment lost 6 bases and the V segment lost 5 bases, leaving 9 bases of the junction unmatched. CDR1 DFQATT and CDR2 SNEGSKA come from the germline V gene (reference sequence). The CDR3 spans 13 residues.

There are many counts of this clonotype. The rearrangement joins TRBV12-3 or TRBV12-4 to TRBJ2-5; TRBD2 matches at 15 bases. The CDR3 runs to 20 residues. The trim removed 3 bases at V and 7 bases at J, leaving 18 bases unmatched. The CDR3, as DNA: TGTGCCAGCAGTTTCCATGTCACCTTACGGACTAGCGGGGGGGCGGTGACCCAGTACTTC. The encoded protein is CASSFHVTLRTSGGAVTQYF.

The chain is built from TRBV7-8 and TRBJ2-3, with D perhaps TRBD2 (5 bases). Germline V gives CDR1 SGHVS, CDR2 FQNEAQ. This CDR3 region has 13 residues. V was shortened by 5 bases and J by 4 bases, with 10 bases between the two germline ends. The CDR3 loop reads CASSPELADTQYF. The CDR3 DNA reads as TGTGCCAGCAGCCCTGAACTAGCAGATACGCAGTATTTT.

This clonotype was observed many times. V usage is TRBV5-1 and J usage is TRBJ2-2, with D unclear. Trimming removed 5 bases from V and 0 bases from J, with 11 bases in between. CDR3 length: 15 residues. Germline CDR1 reads SGHRS; CDR2 reads YFSETQ. In DNA form, the CDR3 reads TGCGCCAGCAGTACCGACGTAACGAACACCGGGGAGCTGTTTTTT. Protein product: CASSTDVTNTGELFF.

At least ten counts were recorded for this clonotype. The chain couples TRBV30 to TRBJ2-7; D may be TRBD1 or TRBD2 (5 bases each). Trimming took 5 bases from V and 4 from J, leaving 15 bases between them. CDR1 and CDR2 from the germline V gene are GTSNPN and SVGIG (reference sequence). The CDR3 runs 13 residues. CDR3 coding DNA: TGTGCCTGGTCACCCGGGACGTTTTACGAGCAGTACTTC. This gives the protein CAWSPGTFYEQYF.

Of note for this clonotype: A read error may account for a junction end that differs from germline. The chain joins TRBV2 to TRBJ2-5; D is unresolved. Germline V CDR1 and CDR2: SNHLY, FYNNEI. CDR3 length equals 11 residues. CDR3 nucleotides: TGTGCCGGCAGTGAAGGGAAACCCGTGGGGTTC. This encodes CAGSEGKPVGF.

In this sample, this clonotype turned up a few times. The chain carries TRBV13 and TRBJ2-3; 13 nucleotides match TRBD2. This CDR3 has 18 amino acids. V lost 1 base, J lost 2 bases, and 6 bases stayed unmatched. In germline, CDR1 is PRHDT, CDR2 FYEKMQ (reference sequence). In nucleotides, the CDR3 is TGTGCCAGCAGCTTAGAGGGGACTAGCGGGGTATTCACAGATACGCAGTATTTT. Translated: CASSLEGTSGVFTDTQYF.

This clonotype was counted between two and nine times. This chain uses TRBV5-1 with TRBJ2-1; TRBD2 might be the D (5 bases). Germline CDR1 SGHRS, CDR2 YFSETQ. The CDR3 is 17 amino acids. V shed 4 bases and J shed 3 bases, with 20 bases lying between them. CDR3: CASSDDNGLKNYNEQFF. Here the CDR3 DNA reads TGCGCCAGCAGCGACGACAACGGACTTAAGAACTACAATGAGCAGTTCTTC.

This chain links TRBV4-3 with TRBJ2-5, with TRBD2 matching over 7 bases. This CDR3 has 15 amino acids. CDR1 and CDR2 from the germline V gene are LGHNA and YSLEER. Trimming cost V 1 base and J 5 bases; bases outside gene matches: 7. CDR3 in amino acids: CASSQVWTSTETQYF. CDR3 in DNA: TGCGCCAGCAGCCAAGTTTGGACTAGTACGGAGACCCAGTACTTC.

This clonotype was counted only a few times. CDR3 loop: CATSRAGDRRYNEQFF. The CDR3 DNA reads TGTGCCACCAGCAGAGCCGGGGACAGGCGATACAATGAGCAGTTCTTC. The genes are TRBV15 and TRBJ2-1, with 8 bases matching TRBD1. V gave up 1 base and J gave up 4 bases; unmatched junction bases: 6. There are 16 residues in the CDR3. CDR1 and CDR2 (germline): LNHNV, YYDKDF (reference sequence).

The chain combines TRBV30 with TRBJ2-1, with 7 bases fitting TRBD2. The germline V gene has CDR1 GTSNPN and CDR2 SVGIG (reference sequence). The length of the CDR3 is 14 residues. This CDR3 reads CAGAGDPGGYEQFF. As DNA, the CDR3 is TGTGCTGGGGCGGGGGACCCGGGGGGTTATGAGCAGTTCTTC.

The chain uses TRBV6-2 or TRBV6-3 and TRBJ2-5; TRBD2 is a possible D gene (5 bases). The CDR3 is 11 amino acids. Trimming took off 7 bases at V and 9 bases at J, with 12 bases between the two ends. Germline V gene sequence: CDR1 MNHEY, CDR2 SVGEGT. CDR3 nucleotide sequence: TGTGCCAGCACCTCATACGGGGCCCAGTACTTC. It codes for CASTSYGAQYF.

The table lists this clonotype with many counts. This chain connects TRBV29-1 to TRBJ2-5; D possibly corresponds to TRBD2 (7 bases). The V gene lost 3 bases and the J gene lost 7 bases, with 12 bases spanning the gap. Germline CDR1 is SQVTM and CDR2 is ANQGSEA. This CDR3 spans 12 amino acids. The CDR3 spells CSVDEGGATQYF. CDR3 coding DNA: TGCAGCGTTGATGAAGGGGGGGCGACCCAGTACTTC.

The V and J genes are TRBV4-3 and TRBJ2-3; D is unclear. Trimming pared 1 base from V and 9 bases from J, leaving 11 bases between. The CDR3 has 13 amino acids. Per the germline V gene, CDR1 is LGHNA and CDR2 is YSLEER. CDR3 protein: CASSQVPGWTQYF. For the CDR3, the DNA is TGCGCCAGCAGCCAAGTTCCCGGGTGGACGCAGTATTTT.